Sequencing of this TCR beta chain was carried out in a study of cytotoxic CD8 clonotypes in ibrutinib-treated CLL (TCRdb year 2021). Concerning the study at large: The cohort was composed of under 12 relapsed/refractory and approximately 14 treatment-naive patients; IGHV unmutated status was identified in approximately 17 patients. Response samples were taken after a median of roughly a year on treatment, ranging from about 6 to 40 months. Responses were partial in around 24 patients and complete in 2; after median about 68 months follow-up, around 15 stayed in remission and about twelve progressed. Longitudinal samples were available for about 30% of the roughly 86 trial participants. Samples averaged roughly 260,000 productive templates and 90,000 to 100,000 productive rearrangements. Cryopreserved peripheral blood mononuclear cells were collected before treatment, at response, and at either disease progression or sustained remission.

The goal of deep resolution MiSeq sequencing was a depth between 1 in 1 million and 1 in 200,000 T cells, and coverage averaged 10x per clonotype. The immunoSEQ hsTCRB Kit was used to generate the TCR beta libraries. In the authors' own workflow: The data were analyzed with ImmunoSEQ Analyzer and ImmunoSEQ Data Assistant, and V, D and J gene assignments followed IMGT definitions. Clonality was computed as one minus normalized Shannon entropy of productive rearrangement frequencies, ranging from 0 to 1. Public clonotype analysis was restricted to overrepresented clonotypes comprising at least 0.05% of each patient's repertoire. Around 12 age-matched healthy donor repertoires from immuneACCESS were used as controls for clonality. TCRdb took over this immuneACCESS table, retaining in-frame rearrangements with V and J assigned. Such tables are incomplete; in checked studies, under half of the missing clones stem from an unresolved V gene, and the remainder is unexplained. That table gives V, J and clone size, and the DNA gave D and trimming. This sample has about 12,000 clones in its table, and approximately 65% of those were observed once. The top ten constitute about 25% of the sample.

This clone has only one observation. Which antigen it targets is not known. No base quality information exists; no much larger clone differs at one position. Looking up the germline V gene yields CDR1 SNHLY and CDR2 FYNNEI. The CDR3 spans 12 residues, from the cysteine through the phenylalanine. Left in the record is the CDR3 DNA by itself, 36 bases read in frame from the first base. V was cut back by 6 bases and J by 6 bases, leaving a gap of 10 bases between them. What the study reported, not specific to this receptor: At ibrutinib response clonality went up, during sustained remission it held steady, and at progression it dropped back toward baseline. Baseline clonality exceeded that of age-matched healthy donors and correlated strongly with circulating CD8+ T-cell counts. Sampling times were not matched between sustained-remission and progressing patients, and lymph node repertoires were not studied. Public clonotypes were found to be uncommon and were observed to contract or remain stable during treatment; the increase in clonality was shown to reflect expansion of private clonotypes at ibrutinib response.

Approximately 2 micrograms of genomic DNA were extracted from cryopreserved PBMCs for TCR beta library preparation. Longitudinal blood samples from CLL patients on ibrutinib monotherapy underwent high-throughput TCR beta sequencing. The patients took part in an open-label, single-center phase 2 trial of ibrutinib monotherapy. The source of this sequence is a human donor with chronic lymphocytic leukemia. Sequences were derived from PBMCs, sampled before ibrutinib treatment. This chain is built from TRBV2 and TRBJ2-3; matching of 6 bases hints at TRBD2 as the D gene. In nucleotide form, the sequence is TGTGCCAGCAGGAGACTAGTGGATACGCAGTATTTT. This encodes CASRRLVDTQYF.